This record looks at one T cell receptor beta chain sequence and its context. This clonotype was seen a few times. Its cognate antigen has yet to be identified. Within one base of it there is no much larger clone, and no base qualities were kept. The run used an Illumina HiSeq 2500. Quantitative 5'-RACE with molecular barcodes was used to prepare TCR beta libraries. The source study handled its data this way. Disease-linked TCR variants were identified with a new computational method built on a probabilistic model of VDJ rearrangement. The raw public reads went through TCRdb reprocessing: fastp at Q25, MiXCR clone calling, in-frame beta chains kept. Rows with a matching CDR3 protein are joined into one entry that keeps the most common DNA and genes. Here the V and J calls rest on TCRdb's processing, not on the authors' analysis. Present in this sample are 85,000 to 100,000 distinct CDR3 sequences, about 9.1% of which were seen just once. The ten largest make up roughly 5% of the sample.

This entry comes from a study of CD8 T cells in ankylosing spondylitis (TCRdb year 2017). Notes on the research overall: The study set out to find disease-linked TCR variants by profiling T cell receptor beta repertoires in ankylosing spondylitis patients and healthy donors. The whole study cohort included about a hundred healthy donors and 20 to 25 ankylosing spondylitis patients. Peripheral blood samples were taken, and synovial fluid was additionally collected from ankylosing spondylitis patients.

Trimming removed 5 bases from V and 4 bases from J, leaving 21 bases between the germline ends. The CDR3 sequence holds 17 residues, the cysteine and phenylalanine included. Solely the CDR3 DNA is kept, with 51 bases framed from the first base. CDR1 and CDR2 are drawn from the germline V gene: SGHTA, FQGNSA. Broad study findings and their caveats: Blood from ankylosing spondylitis patients appeared to be characterized by a TCR beta motif made up of several highly homologous amino acid variants. The disease-linked clones had a CD8+ phenotype and were found at relatively low frequencies in peripheral blood. Some of the motif variants had been reported before in the synovial fluid and blood of reactive arthritis patients, a finding that suggests common disease-initiation mechanisms. The disease-linked clones were reported as significantly enriched in matched synovial fluid samples from ankylosing spondylitis patients.

The sequenced sample was blood, either unsorted or a sorted T cell fraction (not recorded which). The chain joins TRBV7-2 to TRBJ1-5, with a tentative D gene TRBD1 over 6 matching bases. The sequence was collected from a male donor with ankylosing spondylitis or in good health (not recorded which). The CDR3: CASSDEGGGGLNQPQHF. The nucleotides read TGTGCCAGCAGCGATGAGGGGGGTGGTGGATTAAATCAGCCCCAGCATTTT.